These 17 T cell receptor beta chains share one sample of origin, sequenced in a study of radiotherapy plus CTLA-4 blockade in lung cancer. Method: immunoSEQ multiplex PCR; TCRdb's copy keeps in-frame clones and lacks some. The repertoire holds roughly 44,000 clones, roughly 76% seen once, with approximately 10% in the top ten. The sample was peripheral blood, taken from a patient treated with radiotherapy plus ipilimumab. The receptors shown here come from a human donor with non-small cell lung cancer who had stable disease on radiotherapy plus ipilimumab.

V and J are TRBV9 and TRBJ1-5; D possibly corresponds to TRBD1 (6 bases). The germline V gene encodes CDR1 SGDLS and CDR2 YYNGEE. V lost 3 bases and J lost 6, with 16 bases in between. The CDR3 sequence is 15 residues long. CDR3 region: CASSEWGGPGQPQHF. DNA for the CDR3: TGTGCCAGCAGCGAGTGGGGGGGGCCGGGTCAGCCCCAGCATTTT.

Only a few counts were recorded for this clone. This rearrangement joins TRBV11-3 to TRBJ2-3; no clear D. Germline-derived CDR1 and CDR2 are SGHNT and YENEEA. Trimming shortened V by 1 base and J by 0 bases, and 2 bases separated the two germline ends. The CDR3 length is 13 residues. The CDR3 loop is CASSLGSTDTQYF. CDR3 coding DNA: TGTGCCAGCAGCTTAGGGAGCACAGATACGCAGTATTTT.

This CDR3 is CASSFSVRMNTEAFF. The CDR3, as DNA: TGTGCCAGCAGCTTTAGCGTCAGGATGAACACTGAAGCTTTCTTT. The chain carries TRBV5-8 and TRBJ1-1, with unresolved D. V lost 2 bases and J 0 bases, leaving 11 bases between the germline ends. Germline CDR1 is SGHTS and CDR2 is YDEGEE. The CDR3 spans 15 residues.

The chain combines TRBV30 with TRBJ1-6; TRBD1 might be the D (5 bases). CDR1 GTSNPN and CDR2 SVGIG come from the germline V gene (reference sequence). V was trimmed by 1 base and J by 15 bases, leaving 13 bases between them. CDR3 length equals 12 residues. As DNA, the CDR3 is TGTGCCTGGAGTGGGACCGGGGCGGGCCTCCACTTT. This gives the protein CAWSGTGAGLHF.

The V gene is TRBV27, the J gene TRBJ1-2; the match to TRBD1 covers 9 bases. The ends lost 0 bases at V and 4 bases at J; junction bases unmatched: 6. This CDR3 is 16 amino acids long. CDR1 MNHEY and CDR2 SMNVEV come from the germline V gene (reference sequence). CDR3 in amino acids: CASSLSVQGAFYGYTF. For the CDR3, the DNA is TGTGCCAGCAGTTTATCTGTACAGGGGGCGTTCTATGGCTACACCTTC.

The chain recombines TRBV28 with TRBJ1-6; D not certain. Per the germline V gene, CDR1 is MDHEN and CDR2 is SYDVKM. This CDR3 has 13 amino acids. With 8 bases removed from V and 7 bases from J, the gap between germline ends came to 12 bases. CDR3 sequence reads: CASAGPKNSPLHF. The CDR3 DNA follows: TGTGCCAGCGCCGGGCCCAAAAATTCACCCCTCCACTTT.

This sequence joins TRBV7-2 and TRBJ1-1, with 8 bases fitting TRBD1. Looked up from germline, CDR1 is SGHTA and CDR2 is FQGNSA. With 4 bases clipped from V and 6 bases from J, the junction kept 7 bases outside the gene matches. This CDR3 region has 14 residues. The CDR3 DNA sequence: TGTGCCAGCAGCTACAGGGGGTCTGTTGCTGAAGCTTTCTTT. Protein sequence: CASSYRGSVAEAFF.

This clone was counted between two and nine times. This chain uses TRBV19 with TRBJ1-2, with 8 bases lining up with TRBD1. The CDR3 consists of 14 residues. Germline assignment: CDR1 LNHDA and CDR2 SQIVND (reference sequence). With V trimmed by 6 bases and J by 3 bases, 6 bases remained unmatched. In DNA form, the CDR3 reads TGTGCCAGTAGGGACAGGGCGACCGACTATGGCTACACCTTC. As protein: CASRDRATDYGYTF.

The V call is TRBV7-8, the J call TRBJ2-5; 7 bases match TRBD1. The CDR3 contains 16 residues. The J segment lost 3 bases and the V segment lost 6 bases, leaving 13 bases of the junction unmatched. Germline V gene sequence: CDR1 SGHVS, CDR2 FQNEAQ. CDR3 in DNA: TGTGCCAGCAGACCAGGGACAGCCTCCAAGGAAGAGACCCAGTACTTC. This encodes CASRPGTASKEETQYF. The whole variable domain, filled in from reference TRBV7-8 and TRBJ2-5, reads GAGVSQSPRYKVAKRGQDVALRCDPISGHVSLFWYQQALGQGPEFLTYFQNEAQLDKSGLPSDRFFAERPEGSVSTLKIQRTQQEDSAVYLCASRPGTASKEETQYFGPGTRLLVL.

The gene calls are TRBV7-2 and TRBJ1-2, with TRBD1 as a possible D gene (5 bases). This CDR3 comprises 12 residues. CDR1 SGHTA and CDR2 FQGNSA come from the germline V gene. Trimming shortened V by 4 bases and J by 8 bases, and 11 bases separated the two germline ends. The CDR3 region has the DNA TGTGCCAGCAGCTCGCCGGGGGGAGGCTACACCTTC. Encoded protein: CASSSPGGGYTF.

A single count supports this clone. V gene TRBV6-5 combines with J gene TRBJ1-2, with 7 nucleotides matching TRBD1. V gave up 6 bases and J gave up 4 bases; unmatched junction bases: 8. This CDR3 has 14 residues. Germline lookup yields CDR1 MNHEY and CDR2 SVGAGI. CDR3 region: CASRTGEGAYGYTF. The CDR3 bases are TGTGCCAGCAGAACAGGGGAGGGGGCCTATGGCTACACCTTC.

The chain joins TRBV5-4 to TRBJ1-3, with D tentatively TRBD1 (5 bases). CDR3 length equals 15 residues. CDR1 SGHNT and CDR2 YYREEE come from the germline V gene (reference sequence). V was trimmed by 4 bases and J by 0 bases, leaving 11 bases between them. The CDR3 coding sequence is TGTGCCAGCAGCCGGGACCCTTCCTCTGGAAACACCATATATTTT. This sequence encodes CASSRDPSSGNTIYF. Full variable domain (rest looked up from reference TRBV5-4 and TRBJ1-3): ETGVTQSPTHLIKTRGQQVTLRCSSQSGHNTVSWYQQALGQGPQFIFQYYREEENGRGNFPPRFSGLQFPNYSSELNVNALELDDSALYLCASSRDPSSGNTIYFGEGSWLTVV.

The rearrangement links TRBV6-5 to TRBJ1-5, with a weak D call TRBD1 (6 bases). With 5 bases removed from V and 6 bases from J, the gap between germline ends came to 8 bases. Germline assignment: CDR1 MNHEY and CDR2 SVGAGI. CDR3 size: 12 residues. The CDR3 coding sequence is TGTGCCAGCAGTACAGGGTTTCAGCCCCAGCATTTT. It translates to CASSTGFQPQHF.

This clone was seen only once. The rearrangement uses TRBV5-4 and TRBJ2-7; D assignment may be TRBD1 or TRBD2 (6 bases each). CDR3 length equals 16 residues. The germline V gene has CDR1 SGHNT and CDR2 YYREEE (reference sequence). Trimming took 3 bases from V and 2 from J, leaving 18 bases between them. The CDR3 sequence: CASSSPKGDSTYEQYF. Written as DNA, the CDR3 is TGTGCCAGCAGCTCCCCCAAGGGGGACTCAACCTACGAGCAGTACTTC.

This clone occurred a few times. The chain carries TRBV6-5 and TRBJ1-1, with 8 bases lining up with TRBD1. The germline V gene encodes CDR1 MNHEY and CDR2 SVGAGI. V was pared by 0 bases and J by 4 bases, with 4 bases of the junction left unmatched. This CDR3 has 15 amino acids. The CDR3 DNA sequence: TGTGCCAGCAGTTACTCTGCAGGGGGCGGCACTGAAGCTTTCTTT. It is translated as CASSYSAGGGTEAFF.

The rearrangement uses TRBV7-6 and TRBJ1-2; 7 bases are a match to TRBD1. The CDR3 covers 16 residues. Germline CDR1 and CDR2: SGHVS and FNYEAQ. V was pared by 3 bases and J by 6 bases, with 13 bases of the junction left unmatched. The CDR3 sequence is CASSFTPGQEGHGYTF. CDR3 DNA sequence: TGTGCCAGCAGCTTCACCCCTGGACAGGAGGGACATGGCTACACCTTC.

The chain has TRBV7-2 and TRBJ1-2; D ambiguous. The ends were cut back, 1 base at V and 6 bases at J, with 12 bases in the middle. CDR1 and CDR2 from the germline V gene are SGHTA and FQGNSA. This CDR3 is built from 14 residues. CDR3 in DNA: TGTGCCAGCAGCTTAGGGGGAACGGTGAATGGCTACACCTTC. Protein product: CASSLGGTVNGYTF.